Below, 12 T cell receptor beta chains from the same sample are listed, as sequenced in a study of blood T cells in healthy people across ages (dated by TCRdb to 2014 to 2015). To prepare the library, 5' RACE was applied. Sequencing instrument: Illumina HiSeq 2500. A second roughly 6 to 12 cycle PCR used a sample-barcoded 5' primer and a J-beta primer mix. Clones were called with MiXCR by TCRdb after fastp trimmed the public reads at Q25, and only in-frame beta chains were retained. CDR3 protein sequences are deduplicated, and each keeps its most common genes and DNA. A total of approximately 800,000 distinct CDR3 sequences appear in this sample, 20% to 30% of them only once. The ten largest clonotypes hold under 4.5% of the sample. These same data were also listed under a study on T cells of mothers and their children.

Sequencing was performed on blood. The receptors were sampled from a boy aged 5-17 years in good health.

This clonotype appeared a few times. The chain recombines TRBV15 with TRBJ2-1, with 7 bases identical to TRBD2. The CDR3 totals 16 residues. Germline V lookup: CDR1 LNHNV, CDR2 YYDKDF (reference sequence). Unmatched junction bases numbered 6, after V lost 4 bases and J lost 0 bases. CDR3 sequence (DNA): TGTGCCACCAGCATAAACGGGGGGAGCTCCTACAATGAGCAGTTCTTC. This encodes CATSINGGSSYNEQFF.

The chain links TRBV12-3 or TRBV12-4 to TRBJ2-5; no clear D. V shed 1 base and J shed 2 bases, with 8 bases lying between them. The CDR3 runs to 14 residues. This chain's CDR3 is CASSLDPVQETQYF. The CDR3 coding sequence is TGTGCCAGCAGTTTAGACCCTGTTCAAGAGACCCAGTACTTC.

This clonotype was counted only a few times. CDR3: CASSPILSRGLTDTQYF. The CDR3 nucleotides are TGTGCCAGCAGCCCAATCCTGAGCAGGGGCCTCACAGATACGCAGTATTTT. The chain uses TRBV7-2 and TRBJ2-3, with D maybe TRBD1 (6 bases). Germline V CDR1 and CDR2: SGHTA, FQGNSA. This CDR3 region has 17 residues. Trimming pared 5 bases from V and 2 bases from J, leaving 20 bases between. Using reference TRBV7-2 and TRBJ2-3 for the parts outside the CDR3, the full variable domain is GAGVSQSPSNKVTEKGKDVELRCDPISGHTALYWYRQSLGQGLEFLIYFQGNSAPDKSGLPSDRFSAERTGGSVSTLTIQRTQQEDSAVYLCASSPILSRGLTDTQYFGPGTRLTVL.

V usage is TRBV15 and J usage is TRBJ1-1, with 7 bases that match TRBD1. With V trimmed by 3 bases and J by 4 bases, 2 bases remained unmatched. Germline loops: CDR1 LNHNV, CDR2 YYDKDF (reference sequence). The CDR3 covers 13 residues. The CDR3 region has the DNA TGTGCCACCAGCAGTAACAGGGGCACTGAAGCTTTCTTT. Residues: CATSSNRGTEAFF.

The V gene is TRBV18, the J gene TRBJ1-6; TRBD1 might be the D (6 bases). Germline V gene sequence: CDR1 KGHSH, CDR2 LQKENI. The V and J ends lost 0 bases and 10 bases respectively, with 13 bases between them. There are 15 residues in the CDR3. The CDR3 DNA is TGTGCCAGCTCACCACCGGGGGCGCGGGTCTCACCCCTCCACTTT. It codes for CASSPPGARVSPLHF.

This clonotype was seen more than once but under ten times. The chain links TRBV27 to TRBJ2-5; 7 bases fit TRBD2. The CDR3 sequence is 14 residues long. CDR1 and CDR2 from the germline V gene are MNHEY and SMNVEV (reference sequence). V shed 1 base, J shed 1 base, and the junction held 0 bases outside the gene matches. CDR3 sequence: CASSLWGGQETQYF. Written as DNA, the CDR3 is TGTGCCAGCAGTTTATGGGGGGGCCAAGAGACCCAGTACTTC.

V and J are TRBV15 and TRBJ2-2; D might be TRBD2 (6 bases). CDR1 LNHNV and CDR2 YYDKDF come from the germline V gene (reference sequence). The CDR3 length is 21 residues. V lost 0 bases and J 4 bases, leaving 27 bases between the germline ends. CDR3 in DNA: TGTGCCACCAGCAGAGATGGGATCTATCCGGGAGTGGGGCCCCGCACCGGGGAGCTGTTTTTT. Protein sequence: CATSRDGIYPGVGPRTGELFF. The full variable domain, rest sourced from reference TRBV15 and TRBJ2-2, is DAMVIQNPRYQVTQFGKPVTLSCSQTLNHNVMYWYQQKSSQAPKLLFHYYDKDFNNEADTPDNFQSRRPNTSFCFLDIRSPGLGDTAMYLCATSRDGIYPGVGPRTGELFFGEGSRLTVL.

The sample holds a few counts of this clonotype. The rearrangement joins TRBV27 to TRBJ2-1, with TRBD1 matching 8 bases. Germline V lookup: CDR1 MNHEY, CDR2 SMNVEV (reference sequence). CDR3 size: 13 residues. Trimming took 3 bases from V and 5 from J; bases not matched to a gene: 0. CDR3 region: CASSLDRDNEQFF. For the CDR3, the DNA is TGTGCCAGCAGTTTGGACAGGGACAATGAGCAGTTCTTC.

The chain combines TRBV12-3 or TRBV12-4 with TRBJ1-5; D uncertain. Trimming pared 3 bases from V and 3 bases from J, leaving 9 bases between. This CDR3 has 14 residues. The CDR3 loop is CASSLTVDNQPQHF. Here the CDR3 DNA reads TGTGCCAGCAGTTTGACGGTCGACAATCAGCCCCAGCATTTT.

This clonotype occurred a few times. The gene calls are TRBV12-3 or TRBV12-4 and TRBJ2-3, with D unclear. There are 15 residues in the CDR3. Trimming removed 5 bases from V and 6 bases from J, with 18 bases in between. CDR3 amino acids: CASSLGLAGLDTQYF. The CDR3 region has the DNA TGTGCCAGCAGTCTAGGGCTCGCCGGATTGGATACGCAGTATTTT.

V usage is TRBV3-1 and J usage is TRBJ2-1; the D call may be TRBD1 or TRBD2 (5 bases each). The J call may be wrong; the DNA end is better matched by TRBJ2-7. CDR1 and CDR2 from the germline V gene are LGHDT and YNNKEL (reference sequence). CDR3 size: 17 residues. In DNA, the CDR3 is TGTGCCAGCAGCCAAGGAGGCTGGGACGGGGAGACCTCCGAGCAGTACTTC. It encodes CASSQGGWDGETSEQYF.

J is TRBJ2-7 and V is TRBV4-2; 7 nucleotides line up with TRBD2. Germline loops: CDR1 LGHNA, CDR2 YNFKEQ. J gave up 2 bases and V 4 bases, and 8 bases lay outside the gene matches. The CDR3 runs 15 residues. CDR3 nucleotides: TGTGCCAGCAGCCCCGCGCGGGAGCGCGCCTACGAGCAGTACTTC. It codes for CASSPARERAYEQYF.